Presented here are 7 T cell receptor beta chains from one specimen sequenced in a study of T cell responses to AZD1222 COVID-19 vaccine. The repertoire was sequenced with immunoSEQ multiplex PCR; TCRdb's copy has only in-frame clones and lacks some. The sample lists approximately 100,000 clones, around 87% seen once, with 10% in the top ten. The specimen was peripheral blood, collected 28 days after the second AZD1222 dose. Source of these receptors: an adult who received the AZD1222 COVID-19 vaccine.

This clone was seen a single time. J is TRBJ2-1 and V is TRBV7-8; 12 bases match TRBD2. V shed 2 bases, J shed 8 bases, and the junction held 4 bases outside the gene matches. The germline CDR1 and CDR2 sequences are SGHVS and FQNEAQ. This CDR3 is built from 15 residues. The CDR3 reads CASSLRLAGEDEQFF. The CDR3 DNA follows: TGTGCCAGCAGCTTAAGACTAGCGGGAGAGGATGAGCAGTTCTTC. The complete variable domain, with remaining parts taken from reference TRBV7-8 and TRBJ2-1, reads GAGVSQSPRYKVAKRGQDVALRCDPISGHVSLFWYQQALGQGPEFLTYFQNEAQLDKSGLPSDRFFAERPEGSVSTLKIQRTQQEDSAVYLCASSLRLAGEDEQFFGPGTRLTVL.

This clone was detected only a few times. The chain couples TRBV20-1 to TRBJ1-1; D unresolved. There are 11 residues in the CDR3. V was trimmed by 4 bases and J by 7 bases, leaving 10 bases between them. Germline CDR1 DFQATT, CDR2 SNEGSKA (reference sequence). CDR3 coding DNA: TGCAGTGCTACTCGGACGGGTGAAGCTTTCTTT. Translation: CSATRTGEAFF.

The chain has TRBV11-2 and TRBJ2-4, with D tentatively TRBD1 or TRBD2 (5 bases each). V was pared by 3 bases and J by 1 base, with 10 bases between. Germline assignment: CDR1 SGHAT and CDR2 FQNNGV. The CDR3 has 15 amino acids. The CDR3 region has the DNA TGTGCCAGCAGCTTGGGGGTATTGGCCAAAAACATTCAGTACTTC. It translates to CASSLGVLAKNIQYF.

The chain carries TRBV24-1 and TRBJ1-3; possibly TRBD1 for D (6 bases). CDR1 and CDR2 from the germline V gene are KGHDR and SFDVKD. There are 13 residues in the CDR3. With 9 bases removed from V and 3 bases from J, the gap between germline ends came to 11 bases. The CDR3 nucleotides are TGTGCCACCCAGGCGGACAGTGGAAACACCATATATTTT. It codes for CATQADSGNTIYF.

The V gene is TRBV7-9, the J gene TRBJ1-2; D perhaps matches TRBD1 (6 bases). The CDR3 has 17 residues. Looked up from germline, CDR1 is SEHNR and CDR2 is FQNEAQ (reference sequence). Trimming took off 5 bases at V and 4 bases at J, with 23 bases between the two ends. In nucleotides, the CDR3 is TGTGCCAGCAGCCAACAGGGATCATGGCCGATTGTCTATGGCTACACCTTC. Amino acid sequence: CASSQQGSWPIVYGYTF.

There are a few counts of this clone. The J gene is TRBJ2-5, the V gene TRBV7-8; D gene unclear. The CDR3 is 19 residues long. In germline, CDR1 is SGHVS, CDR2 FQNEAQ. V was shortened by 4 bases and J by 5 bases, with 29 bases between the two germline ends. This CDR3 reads CASSSPSDKPQLPGETQYF. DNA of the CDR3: TGTGCCAGCAGCTCTCCGTCCGACAAACCGCAACTCCCCGGGGAGACCCAGTACTTC.

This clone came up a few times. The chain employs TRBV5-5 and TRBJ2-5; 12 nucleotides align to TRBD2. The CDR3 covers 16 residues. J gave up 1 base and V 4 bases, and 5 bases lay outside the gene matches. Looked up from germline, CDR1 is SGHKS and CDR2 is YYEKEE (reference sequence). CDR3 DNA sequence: TGTGCCAGCAGCCGTACTAGCGGGGGGTTCCAAGAGACCCAGTACTTC. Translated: CASSRTSGGFQETQYF.